These T cell receptor beta chains were read from a single sample in a study of graft-versus-host responses after intestinal transplantation. No antigens are known for them. Assay used: immunoSEQ multiplex PCR; TCRdb lists only in-frame clones, some missing. Of some 39,000 clones in the sample, approximately 95% were seen once. Here the sequenced sample was unstimulated CD8+ T cells sorted from spleen or lymph node cells, taken before transplant. All receptors come from a human donor who was the organ donor for an intestinal transplant. CDR3s include the opening cysteine and the closing phenylalanine or tryptophan. Size values are once, few and many counts, or a class for expanded clones, and some rows have none.

v_gene	len	j_gene	abundance	CDR3aa
TRBV4-2	15	TRBJ1-1	.	CASSPHAGGPAEAFF
TRBV7-8	15	TRBJ2-5	.	CASSSIRDLQETQYF
TRBV20-1	11	TRBJ1-2	.	CSARGPYGYTF
TRBV27	13	TRBJ1-2	.	CAILDVHNYGYTF
TRBV19	14	TRBJ1-1	.	CASSTAEGRTEAFF
TRBV19	13	TRBJ1-6	.	CASSIGYNSPLHF
TRBV27	15	TRBJ2-2	once	CASSLRPGNTGELFF
TRBV7-3	15	TRBJ2-5	.	CASSWTGGSGETQYF
TRBV29-1	15	TRBJ2-2	.	CSVEGTDTNTGELFF
TRBV7-2	13	TRBJ2-5	.	CASSAEREETQYF
TRBV4-3	15	TRBJ1-6	.	CASSHSDTPGSPLHF
TRBV7-2	17	TRBJ1-5	once	CASSIGQGGYSNQPQHF
TRBV7-8	16	TRBJ2-1	.	CASSSGVMLGVDEQFF
TRBV2	14	TRBJ2-5	.	CASIALAGQETQYF
TRBV5-6	15	.	.	CASRKKEVFSYEQYF
TRBV9	13	TRBJ1-1	.	CASSVDLGPEAFF
TRBV7-2	16	TRBJ2-3	once	CASSSWIVLGTDTQYF
TRBV6-6	10	TRBJ1-1	.	CASTGHEAFF
TRBV5-4	16	TRBJ2-5	.	CASSSLPGQGRETQYF
TRBV5-1	16	TRBJ2-1	.	CASSLGGGGPYNEQFF
TRBV6-5	14	TRBJ1-5	once	CASSLAGGNQPQHF
TRBV12-5	11	TRBJ1-1	.	CASGWGQEAFF
TRBV10-3	12	.	.	CAIGRAGHEQYF
TRBV4-3	14	TRBJ2-7	once	CASSLGERGYEQYF
TRBV7-2	19	TRBJ2-3	.	CASSFDVAEGGGFTDTQYF